This TCR beta chain was profiled in a study of identical twins. This clonotype has just a few counts. TCRdb reprocessed the 5' RACE reads with MiXCR, giving one entry per CDR3 protein. The sample contains 600,000 to 850,000 distinct CDR3 sequences, around a sixth of which appear only once. The V gene's germline CDR1 is SGHRS and CDR2 YFSETQ. The J segment lost 3 bases and the V segment lost 0 bases, leaving 7 bases of the junction unmatched. This CDR3 spans 17 amino acids. This sample also belongs to another study, concerning T cells expressing NK-cell markers.

What was sequenced was PBMCs. The chain recombines TRBV5-1 with TRBJ2-7; 12 bases map to TRBD2. This clonotype was obtained from a young woman in good health. The CDR3 sequence is CASSLGLAGGIRYEQYF. As DNA, the CDR3 is TGCGCCAGCAGCTTGGGCCTAGCGGGGGGGATCCGCTACGAGCAGTACTTC.